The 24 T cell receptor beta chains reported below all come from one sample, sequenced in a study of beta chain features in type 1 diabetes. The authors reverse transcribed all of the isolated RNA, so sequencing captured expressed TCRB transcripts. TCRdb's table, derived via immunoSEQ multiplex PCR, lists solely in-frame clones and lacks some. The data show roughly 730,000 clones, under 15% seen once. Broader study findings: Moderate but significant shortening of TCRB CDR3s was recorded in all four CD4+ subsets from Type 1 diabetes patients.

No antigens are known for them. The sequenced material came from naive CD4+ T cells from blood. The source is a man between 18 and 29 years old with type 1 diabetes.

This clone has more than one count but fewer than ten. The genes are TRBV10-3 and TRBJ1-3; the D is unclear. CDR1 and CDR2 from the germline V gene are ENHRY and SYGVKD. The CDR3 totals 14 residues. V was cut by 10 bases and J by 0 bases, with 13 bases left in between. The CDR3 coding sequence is TGTGCCACCGAGGATGCCAGCTCTGGAAACACCATATATTTT. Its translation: CATEDASSGNTIYF.

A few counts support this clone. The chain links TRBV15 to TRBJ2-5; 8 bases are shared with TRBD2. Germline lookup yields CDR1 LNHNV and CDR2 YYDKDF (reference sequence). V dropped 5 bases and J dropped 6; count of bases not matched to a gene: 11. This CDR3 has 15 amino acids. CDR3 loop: CATSLSWSSGKTQYF. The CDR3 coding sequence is TGTGCCACCAGCCTTTCCTGGAGTAGCGGGAAGACCCAGTACTTC.

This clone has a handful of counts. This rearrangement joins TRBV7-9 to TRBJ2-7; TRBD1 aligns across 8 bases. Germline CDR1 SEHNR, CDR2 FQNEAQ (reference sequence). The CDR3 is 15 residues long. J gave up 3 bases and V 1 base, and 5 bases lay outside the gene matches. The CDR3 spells CASSLEGTGGYEQYF. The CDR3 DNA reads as TGTGCCAGCAGCTTAGAGGGTACAGGGGGCTACGAGCAGTACTTC.

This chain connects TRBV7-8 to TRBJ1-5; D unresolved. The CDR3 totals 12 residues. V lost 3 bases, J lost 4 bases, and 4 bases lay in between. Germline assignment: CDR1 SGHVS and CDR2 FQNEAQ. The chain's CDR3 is CASSFQNQPQHF. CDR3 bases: TGTGCCAGCAGCTTCCAGAATCAGCCCCAGCATTTT.

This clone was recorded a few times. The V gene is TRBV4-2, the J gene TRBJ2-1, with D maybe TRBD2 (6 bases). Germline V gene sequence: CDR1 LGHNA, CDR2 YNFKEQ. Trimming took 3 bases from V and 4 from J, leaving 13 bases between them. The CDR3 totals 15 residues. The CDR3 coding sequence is TGTGCCAGCAGCCACGTAGCGGACACTTACAATGAGCAGTTCTTC. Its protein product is CASSHVADTYNEQFF.

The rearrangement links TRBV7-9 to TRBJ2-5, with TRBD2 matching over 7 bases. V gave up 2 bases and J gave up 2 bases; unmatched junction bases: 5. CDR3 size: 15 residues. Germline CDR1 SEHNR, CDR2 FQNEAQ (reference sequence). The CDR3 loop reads CASSLLADLQETQYF. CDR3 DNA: TGTGCCAGCAGCTTACTAGCGGATCTACAAGAGACCCAGTACTTC.

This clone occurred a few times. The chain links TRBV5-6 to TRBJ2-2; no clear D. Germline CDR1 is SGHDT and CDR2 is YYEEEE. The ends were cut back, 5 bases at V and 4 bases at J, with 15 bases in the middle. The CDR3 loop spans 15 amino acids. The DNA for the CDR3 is TGTGCCAGCAGTCCACCAAACCCAGGCACCGGGGAGCTGTTTTTT. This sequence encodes CASSPPNPGTGELFF.

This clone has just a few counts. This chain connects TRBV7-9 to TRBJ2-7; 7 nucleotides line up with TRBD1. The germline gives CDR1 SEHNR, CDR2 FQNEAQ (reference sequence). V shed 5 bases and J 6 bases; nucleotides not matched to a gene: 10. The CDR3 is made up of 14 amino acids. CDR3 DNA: TGTGCCAGCAGCATCCGACAGGGACGAGGCGAGCAGTACTTC. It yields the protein CASSIRQGRGEQYF. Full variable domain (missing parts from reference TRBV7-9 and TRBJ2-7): DTGVSQNPRHKITKRGQNVTFRCDPISEHNRLYWYRQTLGQGPEFLTYFQNEAQLEKSRLLSDRFSAERPKGSFSTLEIQRTEQGDSAMYLCASSIRQGRGEQYFGPGTRLTVT.

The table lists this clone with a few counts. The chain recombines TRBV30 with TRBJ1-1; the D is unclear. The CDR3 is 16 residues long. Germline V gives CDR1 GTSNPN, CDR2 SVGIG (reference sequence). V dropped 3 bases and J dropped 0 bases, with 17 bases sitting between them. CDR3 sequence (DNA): TGTGCCTGGAGCGACCTCCTCGGACGGATGAACACTGAAGCTTTCTTT. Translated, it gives CAWSDLLGRMNTEAFF. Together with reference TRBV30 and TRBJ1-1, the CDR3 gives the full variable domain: SQTIHQWPATLVQPVGSPLSLECTVEGTSNPNLYWYRQAAGRGLQLLFYSVGIGQISSEVPQNLSASRPQDRQFILSSKKLLLSDSGFYLCAWSDLLGRMNTEAFFGQGTRLTVV.

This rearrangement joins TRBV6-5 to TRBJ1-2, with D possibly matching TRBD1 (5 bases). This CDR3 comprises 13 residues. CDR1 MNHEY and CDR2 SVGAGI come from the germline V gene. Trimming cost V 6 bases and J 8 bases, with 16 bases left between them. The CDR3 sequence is CASREGLSRGYTF. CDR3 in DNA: TGTGCCAGCAGGGAGGGGCTGTCAAGAGGCTACACCTTC.

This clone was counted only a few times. CDR3 sequence reads: CASRRQGNTEAFF. The CDR3 bases are TGTGCCAGTAGGCGCCAGGGAAACACTGAAGCTTTCTTT. This chain connects TRBV19 to TRBJ1-1, with D possibly matching TRBD1 (5 bases). Germline CDR1 is LNHDA and CDR2 is SQIVND (reference sequence). There are 13 residues in the CDR3. Trimming left V 6 bases short and J 2 bases short, with 10 bases between. The full variable domain, completed using reference TRBV19 and TRBJ1-1, is DGGITQSPKYLFRKEGQNVTLSCEQNLNHDAMYWYRQDPGQGLRLIYYSQIVNDFQKGDIAEGYSVSREKKESFPLTVTSAQKNPTAFYLCASRRQGNTEAFFGQGTRLTVV.

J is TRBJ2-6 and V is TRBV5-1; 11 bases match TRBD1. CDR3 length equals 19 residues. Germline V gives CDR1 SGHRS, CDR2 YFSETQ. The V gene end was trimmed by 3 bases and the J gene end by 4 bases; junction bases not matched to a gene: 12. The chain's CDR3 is CASSWKDRGRLSGANVLTF. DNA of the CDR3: TGCGCCAGCAGCTGGAAGGACAGGGGGCGGCTATCAGGGGCCAACGTCCTGACTTTC.

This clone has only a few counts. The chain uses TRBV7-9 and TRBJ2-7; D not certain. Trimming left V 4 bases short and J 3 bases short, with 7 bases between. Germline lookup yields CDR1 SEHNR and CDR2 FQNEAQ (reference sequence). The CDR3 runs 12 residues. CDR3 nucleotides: TGTGCCAGCAGCTCTCCCCACTACGAGCAGTACTTC. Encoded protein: CASSSPHYEQYF.

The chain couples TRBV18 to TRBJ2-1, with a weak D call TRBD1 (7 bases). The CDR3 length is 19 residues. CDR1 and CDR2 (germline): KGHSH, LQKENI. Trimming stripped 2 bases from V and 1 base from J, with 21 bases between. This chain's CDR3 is CASSPVQGLRGASYNEQFF. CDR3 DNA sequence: TGTGCCAGCTCACCAGTTCAGGGTCTCAGGGGGGCTTCCTACAATGAGCAGTTCTTC.

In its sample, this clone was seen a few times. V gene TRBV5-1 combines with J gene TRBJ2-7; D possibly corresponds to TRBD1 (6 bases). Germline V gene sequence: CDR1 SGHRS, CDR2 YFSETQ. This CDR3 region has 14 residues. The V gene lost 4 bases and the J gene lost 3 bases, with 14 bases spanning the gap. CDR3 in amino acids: CASSKAAGDYEQYF. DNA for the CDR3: TGCGCCAGCAGCAAGGCGGCAGGGGACTACGAGCAGTACTTC.

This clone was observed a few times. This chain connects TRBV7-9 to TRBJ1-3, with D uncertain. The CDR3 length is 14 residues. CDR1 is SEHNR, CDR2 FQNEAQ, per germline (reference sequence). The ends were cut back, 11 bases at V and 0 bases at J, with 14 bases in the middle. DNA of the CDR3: TGTGCCCGTGACTTCTTGGACTCTGGAAACACCATATATTTT. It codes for CARDFLDSGNTIYF. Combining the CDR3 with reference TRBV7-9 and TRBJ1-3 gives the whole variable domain DTGVSQNPRHKITKRGQNVTFRCDPISEHNRLYWYRQTLGQGPEFLTYFQNEAQLEKSRLLSDRFSAERPKGSFSTLEIQRTEQGDSAMYLCARDFLDSGNTIYFGEGSWLTVV.

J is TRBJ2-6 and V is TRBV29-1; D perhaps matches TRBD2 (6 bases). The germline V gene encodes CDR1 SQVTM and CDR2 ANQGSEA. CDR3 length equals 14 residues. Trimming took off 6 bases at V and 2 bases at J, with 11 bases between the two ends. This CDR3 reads CSVAGSAGANVLTF. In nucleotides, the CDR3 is TGCAGCGTGGCGGGGTCCGCTGGGGCCAACGTCCTGACTTTC.

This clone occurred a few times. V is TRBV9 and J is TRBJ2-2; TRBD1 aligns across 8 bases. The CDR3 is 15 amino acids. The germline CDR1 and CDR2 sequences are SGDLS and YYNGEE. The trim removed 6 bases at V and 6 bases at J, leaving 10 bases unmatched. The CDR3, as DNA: TGTGCCAGCACCCCCAGACAGGGGATATCCGGGGAGCTGTTTTTT. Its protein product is CASTPRQGISGELFF.

Here the CDR3 reads CASSPSTGGPANYGYTF. In nucleotides, the CDR3 is TGTGCCAGCAGCCCTTCCACGGGGGGACCTGCTAACTATGGCTACACCTTC. V usage is TRBV7-9 and J usage is TRBJ1-2, with a possible D match to TRBD1 (5 bases). The V gene lost 5 bases and the J gene lost 0 bases, with 19 bases spanning the gap. The CDR3 runs 17 residues. The germline V gene encodes CDR1 SEHNR and CDR2 FQNEAQ (reference sequence).

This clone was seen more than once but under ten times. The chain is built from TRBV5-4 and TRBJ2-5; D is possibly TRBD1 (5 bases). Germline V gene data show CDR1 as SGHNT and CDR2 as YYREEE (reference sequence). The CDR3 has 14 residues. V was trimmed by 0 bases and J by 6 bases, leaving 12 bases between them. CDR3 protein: CASSLEGVKKTQYF. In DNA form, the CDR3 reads TGTGCCAGCAGCTTGGAAGGGGTAAAGAAGACCCAGTACTTC.

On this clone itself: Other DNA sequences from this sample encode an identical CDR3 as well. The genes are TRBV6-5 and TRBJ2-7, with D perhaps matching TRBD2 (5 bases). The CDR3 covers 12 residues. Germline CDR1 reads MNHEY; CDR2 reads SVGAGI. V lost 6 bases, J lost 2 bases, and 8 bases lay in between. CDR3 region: CASSRGPYEQYF. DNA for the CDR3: TGTGCCAGCAGCCGCGGGCCCTACGAGCAGTACTTC.

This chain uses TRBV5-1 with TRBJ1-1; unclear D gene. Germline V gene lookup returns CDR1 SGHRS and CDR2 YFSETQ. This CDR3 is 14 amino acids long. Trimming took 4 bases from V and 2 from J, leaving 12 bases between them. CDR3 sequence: CASSRLTDNTEAFF. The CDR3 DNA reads TGCGCCAGCAGCCGCCTTACAGACAACACTGAAGCTTTCTTT.

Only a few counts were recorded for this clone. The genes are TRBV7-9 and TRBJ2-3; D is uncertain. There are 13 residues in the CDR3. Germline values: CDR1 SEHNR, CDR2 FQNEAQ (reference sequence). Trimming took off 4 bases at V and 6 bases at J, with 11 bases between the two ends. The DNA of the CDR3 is TGTGCCAGCAGCTCCCTCAGGTCGGATACGCAGTATTTT. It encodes CASSSLRSDTQYF. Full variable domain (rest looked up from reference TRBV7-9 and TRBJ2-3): DTGVSQNPRHKITKRGQNVTFRCDPISEHNRLYWYRQTLGQGPEFLTYFQNEAQLEKSRLLSDRFSAERPKGSFSTLEIQRTEQGDSAMYLCASSSLRSDTQYFGPGTRLTVL.

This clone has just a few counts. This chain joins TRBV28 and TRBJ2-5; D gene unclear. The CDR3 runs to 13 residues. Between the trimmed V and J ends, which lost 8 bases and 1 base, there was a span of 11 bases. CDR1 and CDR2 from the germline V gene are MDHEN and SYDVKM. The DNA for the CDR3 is TGTGCCAGCGTCTTGCGGCCCCAAGAGACCCAGTACTTC. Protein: CASVLRPQETQYF.